The entry below describes one T cell receptor (beta chain). Its target is unknown. The source of the sample is a study of cytomegalovirus exposure and HLA in healthy donors. Study results and limitations: TCR beta V segments were, for the most part, productive about 87% or about 30% of the time in an earlier analysis. Later analysis identified several of the most significant clusters that appeared linked to common viral pathogens.

Germline V CDR1 and CDR2: MDHEN, SYDVKM. Trimming took 10 bases from V and 0 from J, leaving 18 bases between them. The CDR3 has 16 residues. In the PCR, 60 Vbeta and 13 Jbeta primers were used. Generated by immunoSEQ multiplex PCR, the TCRdb table keeps only in-frame clones and is missing some. Of more than 80,000 clones listed, 65% to 85% are singletons. This TCR derives from a girl aged 2 to 9 in good health and CMV-seropositive. The sample taken for sequencing was PBMCs. This rearrangement joins TRBV28 to TRBJ2-2, with D possibly being TRBD1 (6 bases). The CDR3 bases are TGTGCCACTACCCAAGGGGGTATTTCGAACACCGGGGAGCTGTTTTTT. As protein: CATTQGGISNTGELFF.